Listed below are T cell receptor beta chains from one sample, sequenced in a study of CD8 T cells in ankylosing spondylitis. TCRdb used MiXCR to reprocess the 5' RACE reads, holding one entry per CDR3 protein. The sample includes fewer than 500,000 distinct CDR3 sequences, 20% to 25% of them seen just once. Sequencing was carried out using blood, either unsorted or a sorted T cell fraction (not recorded which). These receptors all stem from a male donor with ankylosing spondylitis. CDR3s include the opening cysteine and the closing phenylalanine or tryptophan. D genes are given only for firm matches. Part of the rows lack a size; the others show once, few, many or a class for expanded clones.

j_gene | v_gene | abundance | d_gene | CDR3nt | CDR3aa
TRBJ2-1 | TRBV2 | NA | NA | TGTGCCAGCAGGGGGGACCAGTACAATGAGCAGTTCTTC | CASRGDQYNEQFF
TRBJ2-3 | TRBV5-1 | NA | NA | TGCGCCAGCAGCGGGAGCGAATACACAGATACGCAGTATTTT | CASSGSEYTDTQYF
TRBJ2-3 | TRBV5-1 | few | NA | TGCGCCAGCAGCTTCGGACAGAGCACAGATACGCAGTATTTT | CASSFGQSTDTQYF
TRBJ2-5 | TRBV12-3/TRBV12-4 | NA | NA | TGTGCCAGCAGCCGCCAATCCGCGGGCCTAGAGACCCAGTACTTC | CASSRQSAGLETQYF
TRBJ2-5 | TRBV2 | NA | NA | TGTGCCAGCGCCGGAGCGGTACAAGAGACCCAGTACTTC | CASAGAVQETQYF
TRBJ2-5 | TRBV5-1 | NA | TRBD2 | TGCGCCAGCAGCTTGGGCGGGACTAGCGGGAGATTGGAGACCCAGTACTTC | CASSLGGTSGRLETQYF
TRBJ2-2 | TRBV10-3 | few | NA | TGTGCCATCAGTGAGTCCACTAGCACCGGGGAGCTGTTTTTT | CAISESTSTGELFF
TRBJ1-4 | TRBV5-1 | NA | NA | TGCGCCAGCAGCTTGGACGGGTTAGGTGAAAAACTGTTTTTT | CASSLDGLGEKLFF
TRBJ2-7 | TRBV6-2/TRBV6-3 | NA | NA | TGTGCCAGCAGTTACCGGGAGACGACCCCGAGGCTTGCCTACGAGCAGTACTTC | CASSYRETTPRLAYEQYF
TRBJ2-3 | TRBV27 | few | TRBD2 | TGTGCCAGCAGTACCCGCCGGCGGGAGGAAGTTATAGGAGGCACAGATACGCAGTATTTT | CASSTRRREEVIGGTDTQYF
TRBJ2-1 | TRBV25-1 | once | NA | TGTGCCAGCAGTGCCCTGGGCGGGACTCCCTCCTACAATGAGCAGTTCTTC | CASSALGGTPSYNEQFF
TRBJ2-7 | TRBV7-7 | NA | NA | TGTGCCAGCAGCTTAGCCGGGACCGCCGGCGAGCAGTACTTC | CASSLAGTAGEQYF
TRBJ2-1 | TRBV7-3 | few | TRBD1 | TGTGCCAGCAGTAGGACAGGTTCCTTAGTATACAATGAGCAGTTCTTC | CASSRTGSLVYNEQFF
TRBJ1-2 | TRBV20-1 | once | NA | TGCAGTGCTAGACCGTCGGGGAGGTCTTATGGCTACACCTTC | CSARPSGRSYGYTF
TRBJ1-1 | TRBV5-1 | NA | TRBD1 | TGCGCCAGCAGCCCCGGGACAGGGGGCTTAACCTCTGAAGCTTTCTTT | CASSPGTGGLTSEAFF
TRBJ2-5 | TRBV4-2 | NA | NA | TGTGCCAGCAGCCAAGACAGGACCGGCGGAGAGACCCAGTACTTC | CASSQDRTGGETQYF
TRBJ2-7 | TRBV10-3 | NA | NA | TGTGCCATCGCGAGGAACCGACTTAGGTACGAGCAGTACTTC | CAIARNRLRYEQYF
TRBJ2-5 | TRBV20-1 | many | NA | TGCAGTGCTAGAGGGCAAGGGCGGGAGACCCAGTACTTC | CSARGQGRETQYF
TRBJ2-5 | TRBV24-1 | NA | NA | TGTGCCACCAGTGAGGGGGGGCCGGGAGTTGAGACCCAGTACTTC | CATSEGGPGVETQYF
TRBJ2-5 | TRBV4-1 | NA | TRBD2 | TGCGCCAGCAGCCAAGATGGGGCTAGCGGGAACCAAGAGACCCAGTACTTC | CASSQDGASGNQETQYF
TRBJ2-2 | TRBV3-1 | many | NA | TGTGCCAGCAGCCAAGCTTGGGGGGTAACCGGGGAGCTGTTTTTT | CASSQAWGVTGELFF
TRBJ2-5 | TRBV20-1 | NA | TRBD2 | TGCAGTGCTGGAAAGGGACTAGCGGGAGATCAAGAGACCCAGTACTTC | CSAGKGLAGDQETQYF
TRBJ2-2 | TRBV2 | many | NA | TGTGCCAGCAAAGCGGGCGCGAACACCGGGGAGCTGTTTTTT | CASKAGANTGELFF
TRBJ1-5 | TRBV12-3/TRBV12-4 | many | NA | TGTGCCAGCAGCTTGAGGGATCAGCCCCAGCATTTT | CASSLRDQPQHF
TRBJ1-6 | TRBV28 | once | NA | TGTGCCAGCAGTCCGCAGGGTTCACCCCTCCACTTT | CASSPQGSPLHF
TRBJ2-1 | TRBV20-1 | many | TRBD2 | TGCAGTGCTAGATCGGGACTAGCGGGAGGAATATCCTACAATGAGCAGTTCTTC | CSARSGLAGGISYNEQFF
TRBJ2-7 | TRBV5-5 | NA | NA | TGTGCCAGCAGTCACCTTAGTACGCGTCTAAAGTCCTACGAGCAGTACTTC | CASSHLSTRLKSYEQYF
TRBJ2-2 | TRBV20-1 | few | TRBD2 | TGCAGTGCTAGAGCTAGCGGCCTCACCGGGGAGCTGTTTTTT | CSARASGLTGELFF
TRBJ1-5 | TRBV20-1 | few | NA | TGCAGTGCTGAGTATCGCAGGGATCAGCCCCAGCATTTT | CSAEYRRDQPQHF